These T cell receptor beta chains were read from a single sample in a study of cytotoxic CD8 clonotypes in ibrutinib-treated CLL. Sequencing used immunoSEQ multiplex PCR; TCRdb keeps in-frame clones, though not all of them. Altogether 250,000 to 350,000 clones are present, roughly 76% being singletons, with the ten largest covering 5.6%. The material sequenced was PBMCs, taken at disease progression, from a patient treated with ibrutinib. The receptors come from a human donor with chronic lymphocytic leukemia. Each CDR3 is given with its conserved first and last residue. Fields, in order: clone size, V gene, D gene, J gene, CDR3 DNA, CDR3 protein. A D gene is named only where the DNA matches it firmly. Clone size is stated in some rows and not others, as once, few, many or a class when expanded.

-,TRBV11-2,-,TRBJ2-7,TGTGCCAGCAGCTTAGACGTTCGGGCTTACGAGCAGTACTTC,CASSLDVRAYEQYF
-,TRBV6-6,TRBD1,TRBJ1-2,TGTGCCAGCAGTTACTCCGGGACAGGGGTTAACTATGGCTACACCTTC,CASSYSGTGVNYGYTF
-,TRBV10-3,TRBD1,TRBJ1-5,TGTGCCACCGGACGGGGGGGACAGAGTAATCAGCCCCAGCATTTT,CATGRGGQSNQPQHF
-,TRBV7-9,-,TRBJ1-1,TGTGCCAGCAGCTTAGCGCACAGGACAAACACTGAAGCTTTCTTT,CASSLAHRTNTEAFF
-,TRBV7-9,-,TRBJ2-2,TGTGCCAGCAGCTTTCATAAGGGGCTTCCCACCGGGGAGCTGTTTTTT,CASSFHKGLPTGELFF
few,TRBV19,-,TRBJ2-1,TGTGCCACCTCTCGCGGTGAGCAGTTCTTC,CATSRGEQFF
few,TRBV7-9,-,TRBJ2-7,TGTGCCAGCAGGAGGGGTGGGGACACAACCTACGAGCAGTACTTC,CASRRGGDTTYEQYF
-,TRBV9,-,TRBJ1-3,TGTGCCAGCAGCGTTTTAGCAGGGAACACCATATATTTT,CASSVLAGNTIYF
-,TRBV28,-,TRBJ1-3,TGTGCCAGCAGCCAGCGGACGGACACCATATATTTT,CASSQRTDTIYF
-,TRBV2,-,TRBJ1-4,TGTGCCAGCAGCAGACCCTTTGCAACTAATGAAAAACTGTTTTTT,CASSRPFATNEKLFF
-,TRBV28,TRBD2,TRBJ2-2,TGTGCCAGCAGTCTAGCGGGAGAGGGGGTCGGGGAGCTGTTTTTT,CASSLAGEGVGELFF
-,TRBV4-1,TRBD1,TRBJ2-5,TGCGCCAGCAGCCAAGTGGGACAGGCGGAAGAGACCCAGTACTTC,CASSQVGQAEETQYF
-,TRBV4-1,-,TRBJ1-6,TGCGCCAGCAGCCAAGTGGGGGGATCCTCCTATAATTCACCCCTCCACTTT,CASSQVGGSSYNSPLHF
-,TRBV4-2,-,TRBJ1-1,TGTGCCAGCAGCCAAGGTGGATGGGGGGGGACTGAAGCTTTCTTT,CASSQGGWGGTEAFF
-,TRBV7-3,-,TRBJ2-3,TGTGCCAGCAGCCCTCAGGGGCAGATACTAGATACGCAGTATTTT,CASSPQGQILDTQYF
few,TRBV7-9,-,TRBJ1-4,TGTGCCAGCAGCCCCGGACAGAGCGCAACTAATGAAAAACTGTTTTTT,CASSPGQSATNEKLFF
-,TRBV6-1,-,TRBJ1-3,TGTGCCAGCAGTGAATTGGACAGCTTTACGATATTGTCTGGAAACACCATATATTTT,CASSELDSFTILSGNTIYF
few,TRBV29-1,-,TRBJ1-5,TGCAGCGTTTCAGAGACAGGTTCGAGCAATCAGCCCCAGCATTTT,CSVSETGSSNQPQHF
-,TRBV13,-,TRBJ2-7,TGTGCCAGCAGCTTAGGTGGGCCAGGAGGGGGAAAGCGATACTTC,CASSLGGPGGGKRYF
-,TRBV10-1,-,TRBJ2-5,TGCGCCAGCAGTGAGTTCAGGGACTCGCGGGAGACCCAGTACTTC,CASSEFRDSRETQYF
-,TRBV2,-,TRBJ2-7,TGTGCCAGCAGTGTCGATAGGGAAAGACCCCTACAGGCACCCGAGCAGTACTTC,CASSVDRERPLQAPEQYF
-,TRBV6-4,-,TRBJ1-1,TGTGCCAGCCGGGGGACGCAGAACACTGAAGCTTTCTTT,CASRGTQNTEAFF
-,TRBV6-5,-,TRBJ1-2,TGTGCCAGCAGAAAAGGGTATGGCTACACCTTC,CASRKGYGYTF
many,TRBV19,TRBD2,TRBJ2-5,TGTGCCAGTAGTATATCCAGCGGGGACCAAGAGACCCAGTACTTC,CASSISSGDQETQYF
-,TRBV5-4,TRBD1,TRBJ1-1,TGTGCCAGCAGCTTGGGGCAGGGGGGTTTCATCCTGCCTGAAGCTTTCTTT,CASSLGQGGFILPEAFF
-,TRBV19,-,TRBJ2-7,TGTGCCAGTAGTATGAGCGGTGAGCAGTACTTC,CASSMSGEQYF
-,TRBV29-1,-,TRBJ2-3,TGCAGCGTCAGGTCGGCAGATACGCAGTATTTT,CSVRSADTQYF
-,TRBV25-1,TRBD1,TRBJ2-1,TGTGCCAGCAGTGAAATCAACCAATTCGGGACAGGGATGAATGAGCAGTTCTTC,CASSEINQFGTGMNEQFF
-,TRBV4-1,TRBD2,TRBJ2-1,TGCGCCAGCAGCCAAAAACTAGCGGGAAGGGGGCACAATGAGCAGTTCTTC,CASSQKLAGRGHNEQFF
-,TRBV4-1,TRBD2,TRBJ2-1,TGCGCCAGCAGCCAAGATCTGGCGGTAGCGGGAGGGTCCTACAATGAGCAGTTCTTC,CASSQDLAVAGGSYNEQFF
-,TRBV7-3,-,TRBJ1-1,TGTGCCAGCAGCTTAACGACGGGCGTAGGGGCGCAGAACACTGAAGCTTTCTTT,CASSLTTGVGAQNTEAFF
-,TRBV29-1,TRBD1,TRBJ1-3,TGCAGCGTTGAAGGTGTGTGGACAGGGGGCGTCTTCTCGGGAAACACCATATATTTT,CSVEGVWTGGVFSGNTIYF
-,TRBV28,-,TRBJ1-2,TGTGCCAGCAGTTCCTTATATGGCTACACCTTC,CASSSLYGYTF
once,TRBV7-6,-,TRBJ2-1,TGTGCCAGCAGCTTGGGGGGAGTGGGTGAGCAGTTCTTC,CASSLGGVGEQFF
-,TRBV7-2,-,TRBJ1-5,TGTGCCAGCAGCTTTTACATTGACAATCAGCCCCAGCATTTT,CASSFYIDNQPQHF
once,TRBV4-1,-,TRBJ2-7,TGCGCCAGCAGCGCCTACCCGAGACAGCGACTTTCCTACGAGCAGTACTTC,CASSAYPRQRLSYEQYF
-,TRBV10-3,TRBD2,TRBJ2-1,TGTGCCATCGGGGGGGGTTCCGGCTCCTACAATGAGCAGTTCTTC,CAIGGGSGSYNEQFF
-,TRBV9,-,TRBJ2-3,TGTGCCAGCAGCGTATTGGAAGGAGGCACAGATACGCAGTATTTT,CASSVLEGGTDTQYF
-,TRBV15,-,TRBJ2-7,TGTGCCACCAGCACTACGTTCAGGGGAGCCGACGAGCAGTACTTC,CATSTTFRGADEQYF
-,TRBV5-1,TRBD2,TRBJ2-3,TGCGCCAGCAGCTTGGAGGGGACTAGCGGGAGGACGCAGTATTTT,CASSLEGTSGRTQYF
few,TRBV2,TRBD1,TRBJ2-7,TGTGCCAGCAGTGAGCCGGGACAGGGGATCGACGAGCAGTACTTC,CASSEPGQGIDEQYF
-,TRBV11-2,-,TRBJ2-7,TGTGCCAGCAGCTTAACCGGGACCCCCTACGAGCAGTACTTC,CASSLTGTPYEQYF
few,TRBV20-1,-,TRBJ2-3,TGCAGTGCTACCCACAGGGATACGCAGTATTTT,CSATHRDTQYF
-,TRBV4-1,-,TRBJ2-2,TGCGCCAGCAGCCAAGAATGGGGGGAGCTGTTTTTT,CASSQEWGELFF
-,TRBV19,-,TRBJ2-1,TGTGCCAGTAGTAAGAGTTTTAGCCCCAATGAGCAGTTCTTC,CASSKSFSPNEQFF
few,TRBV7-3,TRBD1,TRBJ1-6,TGTGCCAGCAGCTTAATCGGACAGGGGGCATCACCCCTCCACTTT,CASSLIGQGASPLHF
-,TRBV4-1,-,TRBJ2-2,TGCGCCAGCAGCCAGGGGACGGGGAACACCGGGGAGCTGTTTTTT,CASSQGTGNTGELFF